One T cell receptor (beta chain) is described in this entry. The sample originates from a study of shared clonotypes between healthy human individuals. Assay execution proceeded at the deep level. Replicate sorted-subset PCRs were loaded with around 200 ng DNA, roughly 33,000 T cell genomes. The protocol was immunoSEQ multiplex PCR, while the TCRdb copy is restricted to in-frame clones and leaves out a portion. The sample has 1 million to 1.3 million clones, around 78% seen once. Sequencing used memory CD4+ T cells from PBMCs. Subset of the sample: CD45RA-negative fraction. The clonotype was recovered from a man in his late teens or twenties in good health. Some clones in this sample may be carry-over from other donors' samples.

CDR3 sequence reads: CASSLASVRETQYF. The CDR3 DNA reads TGCGCCAGCAGCTTGGCTTCAGTCCGGGAGACCCAGTACTTC. This chain uses TRBV5-1 with TRBJ2-5; no definite D call. CDR1 and CDR2 (germline): SGHRS, YFSETQ. The CDR3 covers 14 residues. V shed 0 bases and J shed 5 bases, with 11 bases lying between them.